This T cell receptor beta chain was recovered during a study of breast tumors, draining lymph nodes, adjacent tissues. Study results and caveats: Tumor and nontumor repertoires were significantly more similar in luminal-like than in basal-like breast cancer. Most tumor T cells seemingly derive from lymph node, then expand in tumor. Compared with lymph nodes, tumors were less diverse; compared with nontumor tissue, more. That most tumor T cells come from lymph nodes remained unproven.

Breast cancer patients provided tissue from their axillary draining lymph nodes. The table lists this clonotype with many counts. Its antigen remains unidentified. A single record per CDR3 protein comes from TCRdb applying MiXCR to the multiplex PCR reads. The repertoire holds about 110,000 distinct CDR3 sequences, with less than 40% as singletons. The TCR originated in a female donor with breast cancer. Some clones in this sample may be carry-over from other donors' samples. Sequencing was performed on axillary lymph node tissue.

Here the CDR3 DNA reads TGCGCCAGCAGCTCGGAGGGGTCCTACGAGCAGTACTTC. Its translation: CASSSEGSYEQYF. This chain connects TRBV5-1 to TRBJ2-7; possible D gene TRBD2, 6 bases. The CDR3 sequence is 13 residues long. From germline, CDR1 is SGHRS and CDR2 YFSETQ. Trimming removed 3 bases at V and 1 base at J, with 8 bases between.